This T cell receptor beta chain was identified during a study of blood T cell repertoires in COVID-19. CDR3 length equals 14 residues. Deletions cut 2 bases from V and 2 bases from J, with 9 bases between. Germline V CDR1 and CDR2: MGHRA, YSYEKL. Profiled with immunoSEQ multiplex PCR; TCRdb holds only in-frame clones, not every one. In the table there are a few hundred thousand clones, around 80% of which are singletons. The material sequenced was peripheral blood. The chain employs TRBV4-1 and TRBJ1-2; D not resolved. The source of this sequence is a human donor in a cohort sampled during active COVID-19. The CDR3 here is CASSQFGLNYGYTF. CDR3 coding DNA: TGCGCCAGCAGCCAATTCGGACTCAACTATGGCTACACCTTC.